This is a list of T cell receptor beta chains from one sample in a study of post-analysis software for immune sequencing data. TCRdb itself ran the PCR reads through MiXCR, one entry per CDR3 protein. The sample consists of 150,000 to 200,000 distinct CDR3 sequences, over 25% of them appearing once. Material: blood. The receptors derive from a girl between 10 and 17 years old with multiple sclerosis. The CDR3 runs from the conserved cysteine through the conserved F or W. D genes are given only for firm matches. Rows may omit the clone size; those that give it use once, few, many or a size class.

J gene,clone size,D gene,V gene,CDR3 protein,CDR3 DNA
TRBJ2-7,.,TRBD1,TRBV10-1,CASVQGTYEQYF,TGCGCCAGCGTACAGGGGACCTACGAGCAGTACTTC
TRBJ2-1,many,TRBD2,TRBV20-1,CSARDWRMREKHNEQFF,TGCAGTGCTAGAGATTGGCGGATGCGGGAGAAGCACAATGAGCAGTTCTTC
TRBJ1-1,.,.,TRBV5-4,CASSFGRHLNTEAFF,TGTGCCAGCAGCTTTGGTCGACACCTGAACACTGAAGCTTTCTTT
TRBJ2-3,many,TRBD2,TRBV3-1,CASSLTSGSPDTQYF,TGTGCCAGCAGCCTGACTAGCGGGAGCCCAGATACGCAGTATTTT
TRBJ1-1,few,TRBD1,TRBV2,CATQQGRVGTEAFF,TGTGCCACTCAACAGGGGAGGGTGGGCACTGAAGCTTTCTTT
TRBJ2-7,many,TRBD2,TRBV15,CATSNSGRAGYEQYF,TGTGCCACCAGTAATAGCGGGAGGGCCGGCTACGAGCAGTACTTC
TRBJ2-7,many,TRBD2,TRBV5-1,CASSTRPASGFYEQYF,TGCGCCAGCAGCACACGACCGGCTAGCGGATTCTACGAGCAGTACTTC
TRBJ2-1,.,TRBD1,TRBV29-1,CSVEELGQGDEQFF,TGCAGCGTTGAAGAGCTCGGACAGGGGGATGAGCAGTTCTTC
TRBJ2-5,.,TRBD2,TRBV20-1,CSARKGGLLGNEQYF,TGCAGTGCTAGAAAGGGAGGGCTTCTGGGGAATGAGCAGTACTTC
TRBJ1-1,.,TRBD1,TRBV7-9,CASSAPRGNTEVFF,TGTGCCAGCAGCGCGCCCAGGGGGAACACTGAAGTTTTCTTT
TRBJ2-4,.,.,TRBV28,CASSLTRPAKDIQYF,TGTGCCAGCAGTTTGACAAGGCCAGCCAAAGACATTCAGTACTTC
TRBJ2-7,many,.,TRBV20-1,CSAREGLEQYF,TGCAGTGCTAGAGAGGGGCTCGAGCAGTACTTC
TRBJ2-5,.,.,TRBV28,CASRQRWETQYF,TGTGCCAGCAGACAACGTTGGGAGACCCAGTACTTC